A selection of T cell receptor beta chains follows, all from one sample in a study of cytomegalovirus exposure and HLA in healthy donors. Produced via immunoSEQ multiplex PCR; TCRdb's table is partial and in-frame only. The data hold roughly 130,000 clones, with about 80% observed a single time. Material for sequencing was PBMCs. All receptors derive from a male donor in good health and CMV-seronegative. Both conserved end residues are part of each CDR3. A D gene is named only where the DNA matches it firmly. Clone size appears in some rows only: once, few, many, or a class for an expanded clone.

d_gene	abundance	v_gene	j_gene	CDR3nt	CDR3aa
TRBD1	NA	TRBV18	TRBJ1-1	TGTGCCAGCTCACCCCCGGGACAGGAGAACACTGAAGCTTTCTTT	CASSPPGQENTEAFF
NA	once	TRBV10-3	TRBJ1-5	TGTGCCATCAGTGAGTCGACGTTGGGAGTCGGGAATCAGCCCCAGCATTTT	CAISESTLGVGNQPQHF
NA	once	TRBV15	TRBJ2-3	TGTGCCACCAGCAGAGCACAGGGAAGCACAGATACGCAGTATTTT	CATSRAQGSTDTQYF
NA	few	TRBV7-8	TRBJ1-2	TGTGCCAGCACCCCCGCCCCAAAACTTTATGGCTACACCTTC	CASTPAPKLYGYTF
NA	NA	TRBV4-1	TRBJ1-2	TGCGCCAGCAGCCAAGAGAAACAGGGCTATGGCTACACCTTC	CASSQEKQGYGYTF
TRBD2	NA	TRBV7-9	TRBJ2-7	TGTGCCAGCACCGGGACTAGCGGGATTAATATCTACGAGCAGTACTTC	CASTGTSGINIYEQYF
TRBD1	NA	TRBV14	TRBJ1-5	TGTGCCAGCGCCCGGGACAGCGATCAGCCCCAGCATTTT	CASARDSDQPQHF
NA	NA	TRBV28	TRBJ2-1	TGTGCCAGCACTAAGATCCATGAGCAGTTCTTC	CASTKIHEQFF
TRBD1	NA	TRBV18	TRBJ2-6	TGTGCCACGGGACAGGGAACTGGGGCCAACGGCCTGACTTTC	CATGQGTGANGLTF
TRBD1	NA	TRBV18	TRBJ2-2	TGTGCCAGCTCACCACTTCCGGGACAGGGGGCGCACACCGGGGAGCTGTTTTTT	CASSPLPGQGAHTGELFF
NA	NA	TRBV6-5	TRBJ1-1	TGTGCCAGCAGTTACGAATTCAGGGGTGAAGCTTTCTTT	CASSYEFRGEAFF
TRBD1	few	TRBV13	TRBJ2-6	TGTGCCAGCAGCTTACTTCGGGACAGGGTTTCTGGGGCCAACGTCCTGACTTTC	CASSLLRDRVSGANVLTF
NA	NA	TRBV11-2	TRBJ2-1	TGTGCCAGCAGCTGGAGCGGCCCTAATGAGCAGTTCTTC	CASSWSGPNEQFF
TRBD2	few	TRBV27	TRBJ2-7	TGTGCCAGCAGTTTTAGCGGGAGCGCCTACGAGCAGTACTTC	CASSFSGSAYEQYF
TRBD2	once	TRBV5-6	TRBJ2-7	TGTGCCAGCAGCTTTCTAGCGGGGTCCTACGAGCAGTACTTC	CASSFLAGSYEQYF
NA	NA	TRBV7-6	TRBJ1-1	TGTGCCAGCAGCTTAGCTCGGGACATGAACACTGAAGCTTTCTTT	CASSLARDMNTEAFF
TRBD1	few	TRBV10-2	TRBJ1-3	TGCGCCAGCAGTCAAGGACAGGGGGCCCCTGGAAACACCATATATTTT	CASSQGQGAPGNTIYF
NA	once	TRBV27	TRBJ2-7	TGTGCCAGCAGTTTAGGTGGGGGGTCCTCCTACGAGCAGTACTTC	CASSLGGGSSYEQYF
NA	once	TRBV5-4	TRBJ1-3	TGTGCCAGCAGCTTTCGGGGTGTCTCTGGAAACACCATATATTTT	CASSFRGVSGNTIYF
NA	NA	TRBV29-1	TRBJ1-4	TGCAGCGCCGAGGAGGGAGTGAATGAAAAACTGTTTTTT	CSAEEGVNEKLFF
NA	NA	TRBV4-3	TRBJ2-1	TGCGCCAGCAGCCAAGATCCCTATACTAACTACAATGAGCAGTTCTTC	CASSQDPYTNYNEQFF
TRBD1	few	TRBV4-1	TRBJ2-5	TGCGCCAGCAGGCCCCGTCCTGGACAGGGACAACCTGAGCAGTACTTC	CASRPRPGQGQPEQYF
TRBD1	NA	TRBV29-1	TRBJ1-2	TGCAGCGTTGATTCAGGGGGCCGGGGCTACACCTTC	CSVDSGGRGYTF
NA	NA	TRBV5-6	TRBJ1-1	TGTGCCAGCAGCAGCCCTAGGGGCGGGAACACTGAAGCTTTCTTT	CASSSPRGGNTEAFF
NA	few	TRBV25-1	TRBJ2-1	TGTGCCAGCAGTGGAACCTCCGGGGGTGATGAGCAGTTCTTC	CASSGTSGGDEQFF
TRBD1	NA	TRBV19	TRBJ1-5	TGTGCCAGTAGTATGACAGGGGTTTGGGGCAATCAGCCCCAGCATTTT	CASSMTGVWGNQPQHF
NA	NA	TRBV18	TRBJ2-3	TGTGCCAGCTCACCAAGCGGCCTGGGGTGGGCAGATACGCAGTATTTT	CASSPSGLGWADTQYF